One and the same sample provided the 14 T cell receptor beta chains below, sequenced in a study of metastatic and nonmetastatic thyroid tumors. Patients had received no treatment of any kind before thyroid surgery. TCRdb re-called clones via MiXCR from the PCR reads. The sample lists approximately 35,000 clones; approximately 16% were seen once. Sequenced: blood. The source of these receptors is a male donor with papillary thyroid cancer or a benign thyroid nodule (not recorded which). Some clones in this sample may be carry-over from other donors' samples.

This clone was recorded many times. The CDR3 reads CSAGPPSGRRRNEQFF. The CDR3 region has the DNA TGCAGTGCTGGGCCCCCTAGCGGGAGGAGGAGGAATGAGCAGTTCTTC. The rearrangement joins TRBV20-1 to TRBJ2-1; TRBD2 agrees at 11 bases. The CDR3 contains 16 residues. Germline CDR1 DFQATT, CDR2 SNEGSKA (reference sequence). J lost 7 bases, V lost 5 bases, and 13 bases had no gene match.

This clone was counted at least ten times. This chain uses TRBV6-1 with TRBJ2-2, with D perhaps matching TRBD1 (5 bases). Trimming removed 5 bases from V and 5 bases from J, with 15 bases in between. Germline V gives CDR1 MNHNS, CDR2 SASEGT. The CDR3 covers 15 residues. As DNA, the CDR3 is TGTGCCAGCAGTCCTCTGGCAGGGAAGACCGGGGAGCTGTTTTTT. It codes for CASSPLAGKTGELFF.

This clone has just a few counts. J is TRBJ1-3 and V is TRBV19, with D uncertain. Germline-derived CDR1 and CDR2 are LNHDA and SQIVND (reference sequence). Trimming pared 8 bases from V and 4 bases from J, leaving 6 bases between. This CDR3 has 11 residues. The CDR3 DNA sequence: TGTGCCAGTCTGGTGGGAAACACCATATATTTT. This sequence encodes CASLVGNTIYF.

This clone occurred a few times. J is TRBJ1-2 and V is TRBV27, with 8 bases lining up with TRBD1. The germline V gene has CDR1 MNHEY and CDR2 SMNVEV (reference sequence). This CDR3 region has 13 residues. V lost 3 bases to trimming and J lost 10 bases; unmatched junction nucleotides: 7. The chain's CDR3 is CASSLTGDHVYTF. The CDR3 coding sequence is TGTGCCAGCAGTTTGACAGGGGACCATGTCTACACCTTC.

Points on this clone: A much larger clone lies one base from this, so it may be a read error. The rearrangement joins TRBV18 to TRBJ1-3; D perhaps matches TRBD1 (5 bases). The CDR3 totals 15 residues. CDR1 KGHSH and CDR2 LQKENI come from the germline V gene. The V gene lost 4 bases and the J gene lost 2 bases, with 12 bases spanning the gap. The chain's CDR3 is CASSLRREAGNTIYF. For the CDR3, the DNA is TGTGCCAGCTCACTACGCAGGGAGGCTGGAAACACCATATATTTT.

In its sample, this clone was seen many times. V usage is TRBV14 and J usage is TRBJ2-5; 13 bases map to TRBD2. This CDR3 has 17 amino acids. Germline V gene data show CDR1 as SGHDN and CDR2 as FVKESK. Unmatched junction bases numbered 5, after V lost 3 bases and J lost 1 base. This CDR3 is CASSHLGLAGIQETQYF. In DNA, the CDR3 is TGTGCCAGCAGCCACCTGGGACTAGCGGGGATCCAAGAGACCCAGTACTTC.

This clone was detected many times. Other nucleotide sequences from this sample produce the same CDR3. The V call is TRBV3-1, the J call TRBJ2-7; 9 bases match TRBD1. The CDR3 contains 15 residues. Germline trimming cut 3 bases from V and 3 bases from J; bases unmatched to any gene: 6. CDR1 is LGHDT, CDR2 YNNKEL, per germline (reference sequence). CDR3 in DNA: TGTGCCAGCAGCCATCTTCGGGGACAGGGCTACGAGCAGTACTTC. It encodes CASSHLRGQGYEQYF.

This clone was seen many times. This chain connects TRBV6-5 to TRBJ2-3; D is undetermined. The length of the CDR3 is 14 residues. V was trimmed by 0 bases and J by 2 bases, leaving 6 bases between them. The germline V gene has CDR1 MNHEY and CDR2 SVGAGI. The CDR3 is CASSYSINTDTQYF. In nucleotides, the CDR3 is TGTGCCAGCAGTTACTCGATTAACACAGATACGCAGTATTTT.

The V gene is TRBV19, the J gene TRBJ2-7; D possibly corresponds to TRBD1 (5 bases). This CDR3 has 15 residues. V dropped 5 bases and J dropped 7 bases, with 21 bases sitting between them. From germline, CDR1 is LNHDA and CDR2 SQIVND (reference sequence). CDR3 bases: TGTGCCAGTAGTTCCCCCAGGGTGCCGTTGGGTGAGCAGTACTTC. It codes for CASSSPRVPLGEQYF.

The V and J genes are TRBV27 and TRBJ2-2, with D possibly TRBD2 on 5 matching bases. V lost 3 bases and J 5 bases, leaving 13 bases between the germline ends. The CDR3 extends over 15 amino acids. Germline CDR1 and CDR2: MNHEY and SMNVEV (reference sequence). For the CDR3, the DNA is TGTGCCAGCAGTTTGGAGGTGGCGAGTACCGGGGAGCTGTTTTTT. Its translation: CASSLEVASTGELFF.

This clone has a count of ten or more. The rearrangement links TRBV7-8 to TRBJ1-1, with TRBD1 as a possible D gene (6 bases). Germline V gene lookup returns CDR1 SGHVS and CDR2 FQNEAQ. Trimming took off 2 bases at V and 3 bases at J, with 13 bases between the two ends. This CDR3 has 15 amino acids. Written as DNA, the CDR3 is TGTGCCAGCAGCTTAACGCGGGGGGGCTACACTGAAGCTTTCTTT. It translates to CASSLTRGGYTEAFF.

At least ten counts were recorded for this clone. This chain links TRBV24-1 with TRBJ2-6; no reliable D call. Germline V gene data show CDR1 as KGHDR and CDR2 as SFDVKD. This CDR3 is built from 15 residues. V gave up 0 bases and J gave up 0 bases, with 2 bases separating them. The CDR3 nucleotides read TGTGCCACCAGTGATTTGGGCTCTGGGGCCAACGTCCTGACTTTC. Amino acids: CATSDLGSGANVLTF.

The table lists this clone with many counts. V gene TRBV5-1 combines with J gene TRBJ1-2; TRBD1 might be the D (6 bases). V dropped 4 bases and J dropped 3 bases, with 10 bases sitting between them. Germline V lookup: CDR1 SGHRS, CDR2 YFSETQ. The CDR3 has 13 amino acids. The CDR3 DNA follows: TGCGCCAGCAGCGTGGACAGCGACTATGGCTACACCTTC. This sequence encodes CASSVDSDYGYTF.

Judged by abundance, this clone is medium-sized. J is TRBJ2-3 and V is TRBV6-1, with D possibly called TRBD1 or TRBD2 (7 bases each). The V end lost 10 bases, the J end lost 4 bases, and 12 bases lay between the germline ends. The CDR3 loop spans 12 amino acids. Germline V lookup: CDR1 MNHNS, CDR2 SASEGT. DNA of the CDR3: TGTGCCATTGCAGGGGGGGCAGATACGCAGTATTTT. Its protein is CAIAGGADTQYF.